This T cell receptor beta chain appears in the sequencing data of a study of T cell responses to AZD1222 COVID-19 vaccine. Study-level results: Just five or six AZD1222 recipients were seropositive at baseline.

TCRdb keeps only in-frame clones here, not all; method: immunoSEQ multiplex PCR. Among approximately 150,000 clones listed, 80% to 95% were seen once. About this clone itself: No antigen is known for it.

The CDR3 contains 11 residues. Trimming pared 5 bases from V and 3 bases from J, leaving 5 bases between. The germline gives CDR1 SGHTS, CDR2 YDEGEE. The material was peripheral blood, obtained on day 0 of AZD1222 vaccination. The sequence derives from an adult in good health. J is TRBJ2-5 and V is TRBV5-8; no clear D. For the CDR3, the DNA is TGTGCCAGCAGAATAGAAGAGACCCAGTACTTC. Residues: CASRIEETQYF.